These T cell receptor beta chains were read from a single sample in a study of blood T cell repertoires in COVID-19. The assay was immunoSEQ multiplex PCR, and TCRdb's table has in-frame clones only and misses some. Of 45,000 or so clones listed, over 75% were seen once; the top ten hold 14%. Sequenced material: peripheral blood. The receptor set was obtained from a human donor in a cohort sampled during active COVID-19. Each CDR3 is given without its conserved first and last residue.

cdr3_aa v_call
AWSSGLPYEQY TRBV30
ASSRGTANYGYT TRBV5-6
ASRWADGSYGYT TRBV2
ASSPTGTEETQY TRBV7-3
AISEGLAGVPGTDTQY TRBV10-3
ASRRLGNTEAF TRBV12-3/TRBV12-4
ASMGQGNALNTEAF TRBV6-6
ASRNKAGRGDTQY TRBV19
ASSRDRPANQPQH TRBV2
ASSQGQGNTEAF TRBV4-3
ASSELAGGYNEQF TRBV9
ASSADSNNEQF TRBV18
ASSLEPDRQGDSDTQY TRBV18
ATPTGSQDGYT TRBV15
ASSVGLAGVSEQY TRBV9
ASSLSLASTNYGYT TRBV27
ASSVASTEAF TRBV2
ASSHRLASSYNEQF TRBV19
ASSQTPTGYGYT TRBV4-1
ASSNIGVGSTDTQY TRBV6-2/TRBV6-3
ASSLDNDNSPLH TRBV18
ASSSGLAKNIQY TRBV7-8